These 21 T cell receptor beta chains were sequenced from one sample in a study of Graves' ophthalmopathy and Graves' hyperthyroidism. The TCR beta CDR3 regions underwent amplification from RNA transcripts. Second-round multiplex PCR came after first-round RT-PCR with HTBI primers. A single record per CDR3 protein comes from TCRdb applying MiXCR to the multiplex PCR reads. Found here are some 380,000 distinct CDR3 sequences, 15% of them singletons; the top ten hold roughly 7%. Sequencing was done on a sample of peripheral blood. These receptors all stem from a woman between 18 and 29 years old with stable Graves' hyperthyroidism.

This clonotype was seen many times. The genes are TRBV19 and TRBJ1-2, with 7 nucleotides matching TRBD1. V gave up 7 bases and J gave up 3 bases; unmatched junction bases: 5. The CDR3 is 13 residues long. CDR1 and CDR2 from the germline V gene are LNHDA and SQIVND (reference sequence). The CDR3 DNA is TGTGCCAGTAAAAGGGGGCGAGACTATGGCTACACCTTC. Protein product: CASKRGRDYGYTF.

The rearrangement links TRBV28 to TRBJ1-6; D call uncertain. CDR1 is MDHEN and CDR2 is SYDVKM in the germline V gene. This CDR3 contains 13 residues. V was clipped by 3 bases and J by 9 bases, with 9 bases between them. The CDR3 reads CASSFSPFSPLHF. The CDR3 nucleotides are TGTGCCAGCAGTTTCTCCCCCTTTTCACCCCTCCACTTT.

V and J are TRBV27 and TRBJ2-5; TRBD1 aligns across 7 bases. The CDR3 runs to 15 residues. With 2 bases clipped from V and 2 bases from J, the junction kept 5 bases outside the gene matches. Germline V CDR1 and CDR2: MNHEY, SMNVEV (reference sequence). CDR3 DNA sequence: TGTGCCAGCAGTTTAGAGGGGGCCCTACAAGAGACCCAGTACTTC. Translated: CASSLEGALQETQYF.

This clonotype came up many times. The chain carries TRBV27 and TRBJ1-1, with D possibly being TRBD1 (5 bases). The CDR3 has 17 amino acids. Germline V gene lookup returns CDR1 MNHEY and CDR2 SMNVEV (reference sequence). Trimming cost V 4 bases and J 1 base, with 19 bases left between them. The CDR3 DNA follows: TGTGCCAGCAGTTCCCCCCCGACAGTAACTCAGAACACTGAAGCTTTCTTT. Protein: CASSSPPTVTQNTEAFF.

This rearrangement joins TRBV6-1 to TRBJ2-7, with D perhaps assigned TRBD1 or TRBD2 (5 bases each). The V gene's germline CDR1 is MNHNS and CDR2 SASEGT. Trimming cost V 6 bases and J 1 base, with 16 bases left between them. This CDR3 is built from 15 residues. CDR3 sequence reads: CASRARQRGSYEQYF. CDR3 DNA sequence: TGTGCCAGCAGGGCACGACAGAGGGGATCCTACGAGCAGTACTTC.

This clonotype was recorded at least ten times. This sequence joins TRBV20-1 and TRBJ1-6; tentatively, D is TRBD1 (5 bases). This CDR3 spans 16 amino acids. Trimming pared 6 bases from V and 7 bases from J, leaving 22 bases between. Looked up from germline, CDR1 is DFQATT and CDR2 is SNEGSKA (reference sequence). The CDR3 protein is CSAISERRGGNSPLHF. For the CDR3, the DNA is TGCAGTGCCATCTCCGAACGAAGGGGTGGGAATTCACCCCTCCACTTT.

In its sample, this clonotype was seen a few times. V is TRBV7-9 and J is TRBJ1-4, with 9 bases aligning to TRBD1. In germline, CDR1 is SEHNR, CDR2 FQNEAQ (reference sequence). The CDR3 length is 14 residues. Germline trimming cut 5 bases from V and 7 bases from J; bases unmatched to any gene: 5. The CDR3 nucleotides read TGTGCCAGCAGCCCCCGGGACAGGGTTGAAAAACTGTTTTTT. Translated, it gives CASSPRDRVEKLFF.

This clonotype was seen ten or more times. V gene TRBV7-2 combines with J gene TRBJ2-5, with 11 bases aligning to TRBD2. Germline V gives CDR1 SGHTA, CDR2 FQGNSA. The CDR3 is made up of 15 amino acids. V shed 5 bases and J 5 bases; nucleotides not matched to a gene: 7. The chain's CDR3 is CASSPLWTSGETQYF. The DNA for the CDR3 is TGTGCCAGCAGCCCGCTCTGGACTAGCGGGGAGACCCAGTACTTC. Based on the CDR3 plus reference TRBV7-2 and TRBJ2-5, the full variable domain is GAGVSQSPSNKVTEKGKDVELRCDPISGHTALYWYRQSLGQGLEFLIYFQGNSAPDKSGLPSDRFSAERTGGSVSTLTIQRTQQEDSAVYLCASSPLWTSGETQYFGPGTRLLVL.

This clonotype was counted many times. The genes are TRBV11-2 and TRBJ1-2; 8 bases line up with TRBD1. The CDR3 extends over 17 amino acids. With 1 base clipped from V and 0 bases from J, the junction kept 7 bases outside the gene matches. CDR1 is SGHAT, CDR2 FQNNGV, per germline. DNA of the CDR3: TGTGCCAGCAGCTTAGGACCCGGACAGGGCGCTAACTATGGCTACACCTTC. Translation: CASSLGPGQGANYGYTF.

This clonotype was picked up many times. V and J are TRBV6-1 and TRBJ1-6; perhaps TRBD1 as D (6 bases). This CDR3 spans 17 amino acids. Germline V gene lookup returns CDR1 MNHNS and CDR2 SASEGT. V was pared by 7 bases and J by 4 bases, with 20 bases between. As DNA, the CDR3 is TGTGCCAGCACTATAGGGGGGTCTGGGGCGTATAATTCACCCCTCCACTTT. Translated: CASTIGGSGAYNSPLHF.

V is TRBV28 and J is TRBJ2-5; a weak D match, TRBD1 (7 bases). This CDR3 has 15 amino acids. Trimming took 2 bases from V and 4 from J, leaving 14 bases between them. Germline CDR1 reads MDHEN; CDR2 reads SYDVKM. CDR3 sequence: CASSLRAGGGETQYF. The CDR3 DNA is TGTGCCAGCAGTTTAAGGGCAGGGGGAGGAGAGACCCAGTACTTC.

This clonotype was counted at least ten times. The V gene is TRBV11-2, the J gene TRBJ1-5, with D hard to call. The CDR3 has 12 residues. V was clipped by 0 bases and J by 6 bases, with 3 bases between them. CDR1 and CDR2 (germline): SGHAT, FQNNGV. The CDR3 protein is CASSLEGQPQHF. The CDR3 nucleotides are TGTGCCAGCAGCTTAGAGGGTCAGCCCCAGCATTTT. Full variable domain (remainder filled in from reference TRBV11-2 and TRBJ1-5): EAGVAQSPRYKIIEKRQSVAFWCNPISGHATLYWYQQILGQGPKLLIQFQNNGVVDDSQLPKDRFSAERLKGVDSTLKIQPAKLEDSAVYLCASSLEGQPQHFGDGTRLSIL.

At least ten counts were recorded for this clonotype. V and J are TRBV27 and TRBJ2-5; 7 nucleotides align to TRBD1. The germline CDR1 and CDR2 sequences are MNHEY and SMNVEV (reference sequence). This CDR3 comprises 13 residues. V shed 5 bases and J 4 bases; nucleotides not matched to a gene: 4. This chain's CDR3 is CASSDREGETQYF. CDR3 sequence (DNA): TGTGCCAGCAGTGACAGGGAAGGAGAGACCCAGTACTTC.

V usage is TRBV4-2 and J usage is TRBJ2-7; TRBD2 might be the D (6 bases). Trimming took 2 bases from V and 1 from J, leaving 21 bases between them. Per germline, CDR1 LGHNA and CDR2 YNFKEQ. The CDR3 is 18 residues long. CDR3 amino acids: CASSQPRDSQGVSYEQYF. The CDR3 DNA reads TGTGCCAGCAGCCAACCCCGGGACTCCCAGGGAGTGTCCTACGAGCAGTACTTC.

This clonotype appeared many times. The V gene is TRBV20-1, the J gene TRBJ1-1, with TRBD1 identical over 10 bases. CDR1 and CDR2 from the germline V gene are DFQATT and SNEGSKA (reference sequence). V lost 3 bases to trimming and J lost 10 bases; unmatched junction nucleotides: 8. The CDR3 spans 13 residues. The CDR3, as DNA: TGCAGTGCTAGGCCCGGACAGGGGGTAACAGCTTTCTTT. Protein: CSARPGQGVTAFF.

This clonotype occurred many times. V gene TRBV27 combines with J gene TRBJ1-2, with D perhaps TRBD1 (6 bases). V was pared by 0 bases and J by 6 bases, with 11 bases between. CDR1 MNHEY and CDR2 SMNVEV come from the germline V gene (reference sequence). The CDR3 is 14 amino acids. The DNA of the CDR3 is TGTGCCAGCAGTTTATCGGGGAACAGGGATGGCTACACCTTC. It is translated as CASSLSGNRDGYTF.

This clonotype was seen repeatedly, ten times or more. The DNA of the CDR3 is TGTGCCATCAGTGAGTCTGGAGGGTCAGAGACCCAGTACTTC. Its protein product is CAISESGGSETQYF. The J gene is TRBJ2-5, the V gene TRBV10-3; TRBD2 might be the D (6 bases). The V gene lost 0 bases and the J gene lost 4 bases, with 9 bases spanning the gap. This CDR3 region has 14 residues. Germline loops: CDR1 ENHRY, CDR2 SYGVKD.

This clonotype was found many times. The chain couples TRBV12-3 or TRBV12-4 to TRBJ2-2, with a possible D match to TRBD1 (6 bases). Deletions cut 6 bases from V and 8 bases from J, with 19 bases between. This CDR3 spans 15 amino acids. The CDR3, as DNA: TGTGCCAGCAGGCCACGGGACACCCGAGCGGGGGAGCTGTTTTTT. This sequence encodes CASRPRDTRAGELFF.

A remark on this clonotype: A much larger clone sits a single nucleotide away, making a read error possible. The chain couples TRBV20-1 to TRBJ2-7; D is undetermined. Deletions cut 5 bases from V and 3 bases from J, with 8 bases between. Germline CDR1 DFQATT, CDR2 SNEGSKA (reference sequence). The CDR3 consists of 11 residues. The chain's CDR3 is CSAVHNYEQYF. In DNA, the CDR3 is TGCAGTGCTGTGCACAACTACGAGCAGTACTTC.

The sample holds many counts of this clonotype. The V gene is TRBV28, the J gene TRBJ2-7; D is unclear. Germline-derived CDR1 and CDR2 are MDHEN and SYDVKM. This CDR3 has 13 residues. Trimming took 3 bases from V and 2 from J, leaving 8 bases between them. The CDR3 sequence is CASSFTGTYEQYF. For the CDR3, the DNA is TGTGCCAGCAGTTTCACCGGAACCTACGAGCAGTACTTC.

This clonotype was recorded many times. The chain employs TRBV7-2 and TRBJ2-7, with 8 bases matching TRBD2. V trimming: 2 bases; J trimming: 7 bases; junction bases outside the gene matches: 7. The germline V gene encodes CDR1 SGHTA and CDR2 FQGNSA. The length of the CDR3 is 14 residues. The CDR3 here is CASSLSGLALEQYF. The CDR3, as DNA: TGTGCCAGCAGCTTATCCGGACTAGCCCTTGAGCAGTACTTC.